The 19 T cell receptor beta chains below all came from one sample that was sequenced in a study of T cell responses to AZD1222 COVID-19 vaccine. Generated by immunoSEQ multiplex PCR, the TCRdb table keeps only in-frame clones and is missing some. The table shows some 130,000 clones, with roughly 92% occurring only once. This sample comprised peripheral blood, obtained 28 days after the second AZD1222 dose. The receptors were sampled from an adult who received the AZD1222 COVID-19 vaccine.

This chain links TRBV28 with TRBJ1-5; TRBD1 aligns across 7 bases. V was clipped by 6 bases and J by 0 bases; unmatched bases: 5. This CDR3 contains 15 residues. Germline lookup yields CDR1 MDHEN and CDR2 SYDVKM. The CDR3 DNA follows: TGTGCCAGCAGCCTGGGACAGTATAGCAATCAGCCCCAGCATTTT. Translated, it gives CASSLGQYSNQPQHF.

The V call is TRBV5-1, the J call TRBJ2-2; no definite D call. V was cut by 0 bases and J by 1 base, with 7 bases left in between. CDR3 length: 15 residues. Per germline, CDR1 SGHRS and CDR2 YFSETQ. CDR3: CASSLGTVNTGELFF. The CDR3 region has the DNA TGCGCCAGCAGCTTGGGGACCGTGAACACCGGGGAGCTGTTTTTT. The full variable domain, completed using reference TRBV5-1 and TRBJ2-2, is KAGVTQTPRYLIKTRGQQVTLSCSPISGHRSVSWYQQTPGQGLQFLFEYFSETQRNKGNFPGRFSGRQFSNSRSEMNVSTLELGDSALYLCASSLGTVNTGELFFGEGSRLTVL.

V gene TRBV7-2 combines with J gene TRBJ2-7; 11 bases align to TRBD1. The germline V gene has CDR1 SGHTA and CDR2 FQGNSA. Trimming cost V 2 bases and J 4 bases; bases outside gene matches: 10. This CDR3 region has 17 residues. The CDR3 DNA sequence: TGTGCCAGCAGCTTATCTAAAGCCGGGACAGGGGGGTACGAGCAGTACTTC. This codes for CASSLSKAGTGGYEQYF. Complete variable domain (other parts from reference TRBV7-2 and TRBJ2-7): GAGVSQSPSNKVTEKGKDVELRCDPISGHTALYWYRQSLGQGLEFLIYFQGNSAPDKSGLPSDRFSAERTGGSVSTLTIQRTQQEDSAVYLCASSLSKAGTGGYEQYFGPGTRLTVT.

CDR3 protein: CASSLDSSGELFF. In DNA form, the CDR3 reads TGTGCCAGCAGCTTAGACAGCTCCGGGGAGCTGTTTTTT. The chain employs TRBV7-3 and TRBJ2-2, with D possibly TRBD1 on 5 matching bases. The germline CDR1 and CDR2 sequences are SGHTA and FQGTGA. The CDR3 totals 13 residues. V was shortened by 2 bases and J by 6 bases, with 7 bases between the two germline ends.

Here the CDR3 DNA reads TGTGCCAGCAGCTTAGTGCCGAGCCTAGGCGTCTGGGAGCAGTACTTC. Its protein is CASSLVPSLGVWEQYF. V is TRBV11-2 and J is TRBJ2-7; D is uncertain. The V gene's germline CDR1 is SGHAT and CDR2 FQNNGV. With 1 base removed from V and 7 bases from J, the gap between germline ends came to 20 bases. The CDR3 sequence is 16 residues long.

The CDR3 is CASSFSGDNQPQHF. The CDR3 coding sequence is TGTGCCAGCAGCTTTTCAGGGGACAATCAGCCCCAGCATTTT. This chain connects TRBV7-9 to TRBJ1-5; perhaps TRBD1 as D (6 bases). The germline V gene has CDR1 SEHNR and CDR2 FQNEAQ (reference sequence). Trimming cost V 3 bases and J 3 bases, with 9 bases left between them. This CDR3 is 14 amino acids long. The full variable domain, its missing parts supplied by reference TRBV7-9 and TRBJ1-5, is DTGVSQNPRHKITKRGQNVTFRCDPISEHNRLYWYRQTLGQGPEFLTYFQNEAQLEKSRLLSDRFSAERPKGSFSTLEIQRTEQGDSAMYLCASSFSGDNQPQHFGDGTRLSIL.

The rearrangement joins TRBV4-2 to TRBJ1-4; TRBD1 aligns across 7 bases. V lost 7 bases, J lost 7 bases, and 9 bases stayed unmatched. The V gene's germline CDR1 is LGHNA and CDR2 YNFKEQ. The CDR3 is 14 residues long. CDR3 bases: TGTGCCAGCACTCAGGGACAGAGGGGTGAAAAACTGTTTTTT. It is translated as CASTQGQRGEKLFF.

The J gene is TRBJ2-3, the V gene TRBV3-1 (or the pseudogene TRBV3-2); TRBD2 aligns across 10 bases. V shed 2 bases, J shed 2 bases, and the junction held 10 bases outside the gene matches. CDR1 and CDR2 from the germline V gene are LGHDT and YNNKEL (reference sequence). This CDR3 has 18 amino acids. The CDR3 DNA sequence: TGTGCCAGCAGCCAATTGGGTCGAGCGGGAGGGATCACAGATACGCAGTATTTT. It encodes CASSQLGRAGGITDTQYF.

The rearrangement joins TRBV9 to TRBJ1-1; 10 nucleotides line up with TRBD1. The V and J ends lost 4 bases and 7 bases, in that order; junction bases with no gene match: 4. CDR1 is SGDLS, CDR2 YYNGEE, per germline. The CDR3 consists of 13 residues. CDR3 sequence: CASSLGQGFEAFF. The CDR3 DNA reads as TGTGCCAGCAGCCTGGGACAGGGGTTTGAAGCTTTCTTT.

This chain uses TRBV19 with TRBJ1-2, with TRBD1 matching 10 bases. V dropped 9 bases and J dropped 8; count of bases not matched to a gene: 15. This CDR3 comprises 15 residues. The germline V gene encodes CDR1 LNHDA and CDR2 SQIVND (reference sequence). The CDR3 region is CASQVATGGRWGYTF. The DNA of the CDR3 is TGTGCCAGCCAGGTAGCGACAGGGGGCCGCTGGGGCTACACCTTC.

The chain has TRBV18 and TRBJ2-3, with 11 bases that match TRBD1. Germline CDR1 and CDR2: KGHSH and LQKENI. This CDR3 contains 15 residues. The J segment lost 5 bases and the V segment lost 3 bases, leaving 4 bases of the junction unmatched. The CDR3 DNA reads TGTGCCAGCTCACCCAGAGGGACAGGGGGAGATACGCAGTATTTT. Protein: CASSPRGTGGDTQYF.

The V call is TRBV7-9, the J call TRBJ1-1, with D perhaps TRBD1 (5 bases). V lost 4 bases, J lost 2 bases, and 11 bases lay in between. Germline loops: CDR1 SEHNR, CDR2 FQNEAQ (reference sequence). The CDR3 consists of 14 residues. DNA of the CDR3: TGTGCCAGCAGCTCGGGCAGGGTTAACACTGAAGCTTTCTTT. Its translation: CASSSGRVNTEAFF.

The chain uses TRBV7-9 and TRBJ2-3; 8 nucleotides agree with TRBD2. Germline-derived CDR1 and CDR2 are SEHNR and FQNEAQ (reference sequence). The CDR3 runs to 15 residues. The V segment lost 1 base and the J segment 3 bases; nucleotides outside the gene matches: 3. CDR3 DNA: TGTGCCAGCAGCTTAGAACCGGGAGGGACAGATACGCAGTATTTT. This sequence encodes CASSLEPGGTDTQYF. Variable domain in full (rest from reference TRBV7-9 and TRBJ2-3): DTGVSQNPRHKITKRGQNVTFRCDPISEHNRLYWYRQTLGQGPEFLTYFQNEAQLEKSRLLSDRFSAERPKGSFSTLEIQRTEQGDSAMYLCASSLEPGGTDTQYFGPGTRLTVL.

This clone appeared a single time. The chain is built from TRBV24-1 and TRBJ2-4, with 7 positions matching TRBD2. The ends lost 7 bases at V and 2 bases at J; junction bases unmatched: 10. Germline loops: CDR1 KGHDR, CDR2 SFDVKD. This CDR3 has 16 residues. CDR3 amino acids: CATRNRGLFPKNIQYF. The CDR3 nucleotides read TGTGCCACCAGGAACCGGGGACTATTCCCCAAAAACATTCAGTACTTC.

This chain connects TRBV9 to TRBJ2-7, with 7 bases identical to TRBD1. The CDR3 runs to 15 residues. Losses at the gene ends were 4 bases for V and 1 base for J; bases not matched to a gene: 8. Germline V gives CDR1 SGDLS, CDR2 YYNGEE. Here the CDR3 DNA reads TGTGCCAGCAGCCCTCAGCCGGGACAGTCCTACGAGCAGTACTTC. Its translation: CASSPQPGQSYEQYF.

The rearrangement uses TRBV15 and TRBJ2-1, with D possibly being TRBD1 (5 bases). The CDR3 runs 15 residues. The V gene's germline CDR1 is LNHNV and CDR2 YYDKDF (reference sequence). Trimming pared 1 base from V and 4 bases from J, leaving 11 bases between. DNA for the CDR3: TGTGCCACCAGCAGAGGAAACAGACAGTACAATGAGCAGTTCTTC. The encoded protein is CATSRGNRQYNEQFF.

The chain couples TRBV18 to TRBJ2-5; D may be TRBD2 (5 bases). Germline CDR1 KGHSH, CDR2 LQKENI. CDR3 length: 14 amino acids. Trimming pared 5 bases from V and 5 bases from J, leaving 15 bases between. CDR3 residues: CASSDRGVMETQYF. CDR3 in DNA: TGTGCCAGCTCAGACCGGGGAGTGATGGAGACCCAGTACTTC.

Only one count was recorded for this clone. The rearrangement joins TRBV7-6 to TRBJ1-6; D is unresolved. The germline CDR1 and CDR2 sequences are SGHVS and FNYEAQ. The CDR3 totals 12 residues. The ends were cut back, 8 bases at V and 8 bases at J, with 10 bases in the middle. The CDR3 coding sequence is TGTGCCAGCGCCTGGCGGGATTCACCCCTCCACTTT. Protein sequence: CASAWRDSPLHF.

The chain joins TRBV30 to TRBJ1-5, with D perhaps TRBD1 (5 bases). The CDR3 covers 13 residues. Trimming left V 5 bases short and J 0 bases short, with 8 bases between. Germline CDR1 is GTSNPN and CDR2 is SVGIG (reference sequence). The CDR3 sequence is CAWDSVSNQPQHF. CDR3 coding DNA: TGTGCCTGGGACAGTGTTAGCAATCAGCCCCAGCATTTT.